This T cell receptor beta chain stems from a study of CD8 T cells in Susac syndrome. TCR beta sequencing was performed on blood CD8+ and CD4+ T cells. Purification of the CD8+ and CD4+ T cells relied on negative isolation, and TEMRA cells underwent FACS enrichment. Germline CDR1 is MNHEY and CDR2 is SVGAGI. Trimming removed 6 bases from V and 0 bases from J, with 12 bases in between. There are 14 residues in the CDR3. RNA totalling about 0.45 to 1 ug underwent reverse transcription with random hexamers. Amplification of TCR beta CDR3 across 54 Vbeta and 13 Jbeta was performed with immunoSEQ multiplex PCR. Each CDR3 protein gets one entry after TCRdb re-called the immunoSEQ multiplex PCR reads with MiXCR. The sample has about 210,000 distinct CDR3 sequences, 95% seen once.

The sequence came from a human donor with multiple sclerosis. The chain recombines TRBV6-5 with TRBJ2-7; D gene uncertain. Sequencing used CD4+ T cells from PBMCs. CDR3 in amino acids: CASRATISSYEQYF. CDR3 DNA: TGTGCCAGCAGGGCGACAATTAGCTCCTACGAGCAGTACTTC.